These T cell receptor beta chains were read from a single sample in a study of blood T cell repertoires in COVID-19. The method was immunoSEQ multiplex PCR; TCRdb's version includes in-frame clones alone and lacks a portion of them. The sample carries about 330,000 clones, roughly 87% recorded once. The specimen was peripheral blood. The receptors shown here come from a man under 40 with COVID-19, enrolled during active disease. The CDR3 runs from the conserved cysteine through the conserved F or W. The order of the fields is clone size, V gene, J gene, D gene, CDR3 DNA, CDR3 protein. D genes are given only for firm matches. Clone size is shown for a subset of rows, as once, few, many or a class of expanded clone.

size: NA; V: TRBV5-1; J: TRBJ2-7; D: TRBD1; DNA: TGCGCCAGCAGCTTGGAGGCCAGGGGGCTCTACGAGCAGTACTTC; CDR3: CASSLEARGLYEQYF
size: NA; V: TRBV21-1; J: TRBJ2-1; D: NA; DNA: TGTGCCAGCAGTAGCGGACTAGCGGGAAACAATGAGCAGTTCTTC; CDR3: CASSSGLAGNNEQFF
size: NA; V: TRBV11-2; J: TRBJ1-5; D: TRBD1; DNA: TGTGCCAGCAGCTTAGAGGAGACAGGGGCCTCTTTGGGGAATCAGCCCCAGCATTTT; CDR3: CASSLEETGASLGNQPQHF
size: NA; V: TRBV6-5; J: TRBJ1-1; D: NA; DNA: TGTGCCAGCACCGTAACAGGACAAAGTGAAGCTTTCTTT; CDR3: CASTVTGQSEAFF
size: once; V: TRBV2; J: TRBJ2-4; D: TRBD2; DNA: TGTGCCAGCAGTGGAGGAGGACTAGCGGGGTCCATAGCCAAAAACATTCAGTACTTC; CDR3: CASSGGGLAGSIAKNIQYF
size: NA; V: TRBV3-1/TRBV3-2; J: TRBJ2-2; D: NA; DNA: TGTGCCAGCAGCCAACCCGTGGGGGGGCTTCACACCGGGGAGCTGTTTTTT; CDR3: CASSQPVGGLHTGELFF
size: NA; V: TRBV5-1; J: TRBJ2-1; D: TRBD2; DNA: TGCGCCAGCAGCTCGACTAGCGGGAGTCGGAATGAGCAGTTCTTC; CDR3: CASSSTSGSRNEQFF
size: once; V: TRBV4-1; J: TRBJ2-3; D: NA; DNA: TGCGCCAGCAGCCAAGTACGAAGCCCAGATACGCAGTATTTT; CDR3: CASSQVRSPDTQYF
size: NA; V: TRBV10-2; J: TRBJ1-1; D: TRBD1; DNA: TGCGCCAGCACTAGGGACAGGTCTGAAGCTTTCTTT; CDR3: CASTRDRSEAFF
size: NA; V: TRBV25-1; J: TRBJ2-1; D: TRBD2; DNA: TGTGCCAGCAGTGATAGAACTAGCGGGAGAGGCGAGCAGTTCTTC; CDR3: CASSDRTSGRGEQFF
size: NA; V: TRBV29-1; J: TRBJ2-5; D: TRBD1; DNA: TGCAGCGTTGAAGGGACAGGGGAGGAGACCCAGTACTTC; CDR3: CSVEGTGEETQYF
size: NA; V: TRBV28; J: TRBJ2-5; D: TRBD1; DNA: TGTGCCAGCAGTTTCGAAGACAGGGGGCGCGAGGGAGAGACCCAGTACTTC; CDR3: CASSFEDRGREGETQYF
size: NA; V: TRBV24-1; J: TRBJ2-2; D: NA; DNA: TGTGCCACCAGTGACTCTGGGGGGTTCAACACCGGGGAGCTGTTTTTT; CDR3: CATSDSGGFNTGELFF
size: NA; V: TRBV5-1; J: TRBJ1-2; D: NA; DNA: TGCGCCAGCAGCTTGGCCGACCCGGGAAGTGGCTACACCTTC; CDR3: CASSLADPGSGYTF
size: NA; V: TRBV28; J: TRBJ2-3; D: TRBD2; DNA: TGTGCCAGCAGTCCCCTGGGGCTAGCGGGAGGCCTCACAGATACGCAGTATTTT; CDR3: CASSPLGLAGGLTDTQYF
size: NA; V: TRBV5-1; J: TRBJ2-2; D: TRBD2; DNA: TGCGCCAGCAGCTTGGATTTAGCGGGGGGCGCTTACACCGGGGAGCTGTTTTTT; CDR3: CASSLDLAGGAYTGELFF
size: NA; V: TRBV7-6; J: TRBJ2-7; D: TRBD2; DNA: TGTGCCAGCAGCCATTTTGTAGCGGGGGTCTCCTACGAGCAGTACTTC; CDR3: CASSHFVAGVSYEQYF
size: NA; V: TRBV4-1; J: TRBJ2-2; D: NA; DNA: TGCGCCAGCAGCCAAGAATCTAGGGGCGTGGGGGAGCTGTTTTTT; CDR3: CASSQESRGVGELFF
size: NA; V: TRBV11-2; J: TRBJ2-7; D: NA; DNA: TGTGCCAGCAGCTTAGGGGCGGGGGCGCTCTTC; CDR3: CASSLGAGALF
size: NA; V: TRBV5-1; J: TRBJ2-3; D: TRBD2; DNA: TGCGCCAGCAGCCTTCGACTAGCGGGGGCCTCTAGCACAGATACGCAGTATTTT; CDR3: CASSLRLAGASSTDTQYF